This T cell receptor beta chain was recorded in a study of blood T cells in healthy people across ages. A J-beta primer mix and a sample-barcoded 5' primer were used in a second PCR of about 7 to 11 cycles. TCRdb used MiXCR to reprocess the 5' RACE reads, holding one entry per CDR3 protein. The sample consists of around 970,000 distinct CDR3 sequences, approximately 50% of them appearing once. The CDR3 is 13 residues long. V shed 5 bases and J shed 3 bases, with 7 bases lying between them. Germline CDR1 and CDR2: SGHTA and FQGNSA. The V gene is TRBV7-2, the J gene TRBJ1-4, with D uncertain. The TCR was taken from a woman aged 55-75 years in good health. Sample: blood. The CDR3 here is CASSPMANEKLFF. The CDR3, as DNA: TGTGCCAGCAGCCCCATGGCTAATGAAAAACTGTTTTTT.